The 11 T cell receptor beta chains given below trace back to one sample, sequenced in a study of blood T cells in healthy people across ages. Next came a second PCR, run for about 7 to 12 cycles, which used a sample-barcoded 5' primer along with a J-beta primer mix. Each CDR3 protein gets one entry after TCRdb re-called the 5' RACE reads with MiXCR. The sample contains about 1.8 million distinct CDR3 sequences, about 50% of which appear only once. Sequenced input: blood. The receptors here all came from a woman aged 40 to 55 in good health.

This clonotype was counted only a few times. This chain links TRBV29-1 with TRBJ2-1; 9 bases are a match to TRBD2. Germline CDR1 SQVTM, CDR2 ANQGSEA. There are 15 residues in the CDR3. The junction had 12 bases not matched to a gene; V was cut back by 5 bases and J by 7 bases. The CDR3 here is CSVSFSASGANEQFF. For the CDR3, the DNA is TGCAGCGTTTCCTTCTCGGCTAGCGGGGCTAATGAGCAGTTCTTC.

V and J are TRBV4-1 and TRBJ1-4, with D unresolved. V was pared by 10 bases and J by 0 bases, with 15 bases between. Looked up from germline, CDR1 is MGHRA and CDR2 is YSYEKL. The CDR3 contains 15 residues. The CDR3 sequence: CATKISQTTNEKLFF. For the CDR3, the DNA is TGCGCCACGAAGATTTCACAGACAACTAATGAAAAACTGTTTTTT.

The chain combines TRBV12-3 or TRBV12-4 with TRBJ1-6; 8 bases are a match to TRBD1. Trimming at V came to 6 bases and at J to 3 bases, leaving 10 bases not matched to a gene. This CDR3 is built from 17 residues. This chain's CDR3 is CASSSAGGAFYNSPLHF. The CDR3 DNA is TGTGCCAGCAGCAGTGCAGGGGGCGCCTTCTATAATTCACCCCTCCACTTT.

V usage is TRBV7-9 and J usage is TRBJ2-1; D may be TRBD1 or TRBD2 (5 bases each). Trimming left V 5 bases short and J 12 bases short, with 14 bases between. The germline gives CDR1 SEHNR, CDR2 FQNEAQ (reference sequence). There are 12 residues in the CDR3. In DNA, the CDR3 is TGTGCCAGCAGCCAAGGGGATGGGACGCAGTTCTTC. It encodes CASSQGDGTQFF.

The sample holds a few counts of this clonotype. The J gene is TRBJ2-3, the V gene TRBV20-1; 8 bases align to TRBD2. V lost 5 bases to trimming and J lost 5 bases; unmatched junction nucleotides: 15. Germline V gene data show CDR1 as DFQATT and CDR2 as SNEGSKA (reference sequence). CDR3 size: 16 residues. CDR3 coding DNA: TGCAGTGCTCCTACGTTAACTAGCGGTTCGCGAGATACGCAGTATTTT. Translating gives CSAPTLTSGSRDTQYF.

The J gene is TRBJ2-5, the V gene TRBV4-1; TRBD2 agrees at 8 bases. CDR3 length: 15 amino acids. V lost 5 bases to trimming and J lost 3 bases; unmatched junction nucleotides: 8. Germline CDR1 is MGHRA and CDR2 is YSYEKL. DNA for the CDR3: TGCGCCAGCAGCTCAGCGGGGGCGGGGGAAGAGACCCAGTACTTC. Amino acid sequence: CASSSAGAGEETQYF.

V is TRBV10-3 and J is TRBJ2-5; either TRBD1 or TRBD2 may supply D (6 bases each). The germline V and J ends were trimmed by 6 bases and 5 bases, with 19 bases remaining between them. The CDR3 is made up of 15 amino acids. From germline, CDR1 is ENHRY and CDR2 SYGVKD. The CDR3 bases are TGTGCCATCAGGCCTAGCTGGGGGGCCTCGGAGACCCAGTACTTC. Its translation is CAIRPSWGASETQYF.

The rearrangement links TRBV11-1 to TRBJ1-1; D unresolved. V lost 3 bases, J lost 5 bases, and 13 bases lay in between. This CDR3 spans 14 amino acids. Germline loops: CDR1 SGHAT, CDR2 FQDESV (reference sequence). CDR3 loop: CASSFLDLRTEAFF. The CDR3 region has the DNA TGTGCCAGCAGCTTCCTGGACCTGCGGACTGAAGCTTTCTTT. The full variable domain, in which reference TRBV11-1 and TRBJ1-1 provide the parts outside the CDR3, is EAEVAQSPRYKITEKSQAVAFWCDPISGHATLYWYRQILGQGPELLVQFQDESVVDDSQLPKDRFSAERLKGVDSTLKIQPAELGDSAMYLCASSFLDLRTEAFFGQGTRLTVV.

The rearrangement joins TRBV13 to TRBJ1-1; TRBD1 agrees at 7 bases. The germline CDR1 and CDR2 sequences are PRHDT and FYEKMQ (reference sequence). Trimming at V came to 5 bases and at J to 0 bases, leaving 6 bases not matched to a gene. The CDR3 has 15 residues. The CDR3 is CASSPGQRMNTEAFF. The CDR3 DNA sequence: TGTGCCAGCAGCCCGGGACAGCGCATGAACACTGAAGCTTTCTTT.

As DNA, the CDR3 is TGTGCCAGCACCCCTGGGACAGGGGTACAAGAGACCCAGTACTTC. It codes for CASTPGTGVQETQYF. The V call is TRBV12-3 or TRBV12-4, the J call TRBJ2-5; TRBD1 matches at 10 bases. The CDR3 sequence is 15 residues long. Trimming removed 7 bases from V and 2 bases from J; junction bases left unmatched: 7.

This clonotype has only a few counts. V gene TRBV28 combines with J gene TRBJ2-5; no clear D gene. The germline gives CDR1 MDHEN, CDR2 SYDVKM. This CDR3 is built from 15 residues. The V and J ends lost 1 base and 5 bases respectively, with 14 bases between them. The CDR3 sequence: CASSLSGNPRETQYF. CDR3 in DNA: TGTGCCAGCAGTTTATCTGGCAATCCGAGGGAGACCCAGTACTTC.